This TCR beta chain was sequenced during a study of T cells in Graves' hyperthyroidism and ophthalmopathy (dated 2019 in TCRdb). Looking at the study overall: Peripheral blood samples were taken at the time of initial diagnosis, prior to any treatment. An independent validation cohort of fewer than 20 hyperthyroidism patients and 17 patients who later progressed to ophthalmopathy tested prospective prediction of ophthalmopathy. The 90 to 100 discovery patients were randomly divided into training and test sets at a 7:3 ratio. Once sampling was done, hyperthyroidism patients were given methimazole at a starting dose of 30 mg daily, whereas ophthalmopathy patients were given high-dose intravenous methylprednisolone. Thyroid tissue and blood T-cell repertoires from six Graves' hyperthyroidism patients were also compared in the study. TCR V-J signatures able to tell the groups apart were searched for in a discovery cohort of more than 90 patients, of whom 43 had Graves' ophthalmopathy and about 60 had stable Graves' hyperthyroidism. The paper describes TCR Vbeta CDR3 sequencing of around 130 peripheral blood samples, made up of 40 to 45 ophthalmopathy patients, approximately 73 hyperthyroidism patients and roughly 17 progressor patients.

Graves' hyperthyroidism was defined as stable when no progression to ophthalmopathy occurred over 18 months of follow-up. Hyperthyroidism patients were newly diagnosed, with disease duration under 2 months, and aged 18 to 65 years. Any patient with an uncontrolled infection, another autoimmune disease, pregnancy or lactation was excluded. Diagnoses were established on the basis of clinical symptoms, serum thyroxine and TRAb, thyroid ultrasound, and orbital computed tomography. PBMCs were separated from over 9 ml of fresh peripheral blood using Ficoll-Paque density gradient centrifugation. Total RNA was extracted using Trizol reagent, and RNA quality was assessed on an Agilent 2100 Bioanalyzer. The CDR3 contains 13 residues, cysteine and phenylalanine counted. CDR3 DNA is the only sequence kept; it has 39 bases, read in frame from the first base. From a lookup of the germline V gene (reference sequence), CDR1 and CDR2 are LGHDT and YNNKEL. Deletion took 5 bases off V and 7 bases off J, with a span of 11 bases between the germline ends.

This clonotype was seen ten or more times. Its cognate antigen has yet to be identified. Base qualities are not at hand, and no much larger clone is one base apart. Amplification of TCR beta CDR3 regions was carried out from RNA transcripts. A first-round RT-PCR of the TCR CDR3 used the HTBI primer set with the Qiagen OneStep RT-PCR kit. Libraries were constructed in a second round of multiplex PCR, after which size selection and purification were performed. Paired-end sequencing of the libraries was performed with 100 bp reads on an Illumina HiSeq2000. The authors processed their data as follows. SOAPnuke was used to process the raw data, with reads discarded if the reads contained adapters or uncalled bases, had a mean Phred below 15, or lacked an exact constant-primer or identifier match. High-quality paired reads were merged with COPE v1.2.5, and unique nucleotide sequences were defined as clonotypes. MiTCR v1.1 was used to align clonotypes to the IMGT TRBV, TRBD and TRBJ reference segments. The analysis was restricted to V-J combinations with a frequency above 0.0001, which together covered 99% to 99.2% of the repertoires. The TCS score was defined as the ratio of F50 (clonal expansion) to E x V (chaos), calculated using BLOSUM62-based TCRdist between CDR3 peptides within each V-J. Welch's t-statistics and random forest reduced some 510 V-J features to fewer than 15, which were used in a naive Bayes classifier (R e1071). TCRdb's own reprocessing of the public reads used fastp at Q25 and MiXCR and kept productive beta chains. Rows with one shared CDR3 protein collapse into an entry with the most common genes and DNA. The V and J calls and clone size are TCRdb's, not the authors'. Here the sample has 450,000 to 600,000 distinct CDR3 sequences; 12% to 15% occur a single time. The ten largest clones add up to approximately 15% of the sample.

Broader findings and caveats from the paper: Most expanded thyroid clonotypes (frequency above 0.001) were also detected in blood, suggesting blood repertoires may reflect thyroid immune responses. In validation, the model predicted progression to ophthalmopathy with approximately 71% sensitivity and less than 75% specificity, a median of about six months before onset. A 13 V-J signature model separated ophthalmopathy from stable hyperthyroidism, with over 85% sensitivity and 81% to 82% specificity in cross-validation and 80%/75% in testing. Sample size was not statistically predetermined, and investigators were not blinded to group allocation.

The sequence was collected from a woman aged 35 to 49 with Graves' hyperthyroidism. This chain joins TRBV3-1 to TRBJ2-2, with the D gene uncertain. Material: blood. The CDR3 region reads CASSKYQDGELFF. The DNA sequence is given as TGTGCCAGCAGCAAGTACCAGGACGGGGAGCTGTTTTTT.